This TCR beta chain was profiled in a study of radiotherapy plus CTLA-4 blockade in lung cancer. Study-level background: For 18% of patients, objective responses occurred, and about 30% had disease control. Study-level points and caveats: After treatment with radiotherapy plus ipilimumab, TCR clones that came from the tumor expanded in blood.

The table came from immunoSEQ multiplex PCR; TCRdb's copy has only in-frame clones and leaves some out. There are over 100,000 clones in the sample; 85% to 90% occur only once, and 5.5% to 8.5% lies in the top ten. Germline V lookup: CDR1 MNHNY, CDR2 SVGAGI (reference sequence). V was shortened by 8 bases and J by 4 bases, with 18 bases between the two germline ends. The CDR3 is 14 residues long. In regard to this clone: Its antigen remains unknown.

This TCR was sampled from a human donor with non-small cell lung cancer that progressed on radiotherapy plus ipilimumab. This rearrangement joins TRBV6-6 to TRBJ2-7, with D tentatively TRBD1 or TRBD2 (5 bases each). Specimen: peripheral blood, collected from a patient treated with radiotherapy plus ipilimumab. The CDR3 DNA sequence: TGTGCCAGCTGGGCGGACCCCGGGGCATACGAGCAGTACTTC. It specifies CASWADPGAYEQYF.